The clone carrying this TCR beta chain was recorded at least ten times. Its antigen is not identified. The read gets to within 3 residues of the CDR3 end, and the germline J gene fills in the rest. This record comes from a study of T cell clonality in common variable immunodeficiency. General study points: CVID subjects shared fewer TCRbeta clones than healthy controls did.

The CDR3 is 14 residues long. Germline trimming cut 8 bases from V and 5 bases from J; bases unmatched to any gene: 5. CDR1 is MRHNA and CDR2 is SNTAGT in the germline V gene. Clones were read by immunoSEQ multiplex PCR, and TCRdb kept only the in-frame ones, dropping some. This sample carries about 44,000 clones, none of them present only once. The clonotype originates from a person aged 18-70 years in good health. The chain recombines TRBV6-4 with TRBJ2-3; 12 bases align to TRBD2. Specimen: peripheral blood mononuclear cells. CDR3 DNA (partial): TGTGCCAGCGGAAGACTAGCGGGGGAAGATACG. Translated: CASGRLAGEDT. The CDR3 reads in full as CASGRLAGEDTQYF.